Listed below are T cell receptor beta chains from one sample, sequenced in a study of OX40 agonist ivuxolimab in advanced cancers. Assay used: immunoSEQ multiplex PCR; TCRdb lists only in-frame clones, some missing. This sample has more than 85,000 clones, with about 90% found just once. Sample: CD4+ or CD8+ T cells sorted from blood, taken in a trial of the OX40 agonist ivuxolimab. The receptor set was obtained from an adult with an advanced solid tumor such as melanoma, head and neck, liver or kidney cancer. The CDR3 runs from the conserved cysteine through the conserved F or W. The order of the fields is V gene, D gene, J gene, clone size, CDR3 length, CDR3 DNA, CDR3 protein. The D gene is left open where the match is weak. Clone size is shown for a subset of rows, as once, few, many or a class of expanded clone.

TRBV5-1	-	TRBJ1-2	-	13	TGCGCCAGCAGTGAGGGGCCCACGGGTGGCTACACCTTC	CASSEGPTGGYTF
TRBV11-2	-	TRBJ2-1	-	11	TGTGCCAGCAGCCCGGCAAACCAACAGTTCTTC	CASSPANQQFF
TRBV5-1	TRBD2	TRBJ2-1	-	18	TGCGCCAGCAGCTGGAGAACTAGCGGGAGTTCGACCTACAATGAGCAGTTCTTC	CASSWRTSGSSTYNEQFF
TRBV29-1	-	TRBJ2-7	-	11	TGCAGCGTCTATCTAGGCTACGAGCAGTACTTC	CSVYLGYEQYF
TRBV19	-	TRBJ1-4	-	12	TGTGCCACGACCGGGTTCGGGGAAAAACTGTTTTTT	CATTGFGEKLFF
TRBV12-5	TRBD1	TRBJ2-2	-	23	TGTGCTAGTGGTTTGGTAAGGGTTCTTGAGGGGACAGGGGGAACCTGGAACACCGGGGAGCTGTTTTTT	CASGLVRVLEGTGGTWNTGELFF
TRBV20-1	-	TRBJ2-7	-	11	TGCAGTGCCATGACTAGCTACGAGCAGTACTTC	CSAMTSYEQYF
TRBV5-4	TRBD1	TRBJ1-1	-	14	TGTGCCAGCAGCTCCTGGACAGGGAACACTGAAGCTTTCTTT	CASSSWTGNTEAFF
TRBV5-1	-	TRBJ2-3	-	14	TGCGCCAGCAGCTTGGAGCTTGGCACAGATACGCAGTATTTT	CASSLELGTDTQYF
TRBV11-3	TRBD1	TRBJ2-1	-	14	TGTGCCAGCAGCACAGGGACAGAACACAATGAGCAGTTCTTC	CASSTGTEHNEQFF
TRBV2	-	TRBJ1-2	-	14	TGTGCCAGCAGTGAAATTCGGGCAGGGCGTGGCTACACCTTC	CASSEIRAGRGYTF
TRBV6-1	-	TRBJ1-2	-	13	TGTGCCAGCAGTGAAGCGAGGAGGTATGGCTACACCTTC	CASSEARRYGYTF
TRBV10-3	-	TRBJ2-1	-	14	TGTGCCATCAGTGAGGGACTACTCCCGTATGAGCAGTTCTTC	CAISEGLLPYEQFF
TRBV5-1	-	TRBJ2-3	-	16	TGCGCCAGCAGCCGGGGGGACAGCCTTTCCACAGATACGCAGTATTTT	CASSRGDSLSTDTQYF
TRBV27	TRBD1	TRBJ1-2	-	14	TGTGCCAGCAGTTTTTTGGACAGGGGCTATGGCTACACCTTC	CASSFLDRGYGYTF
TRBV5-4	-	TRBJ2-2	-	14	TGTGCCAGCAGACTGGGACCTAACACCGGGGAGCTGTTTTTT	CASRLGPNTGELFF
TRBV6-6	TRBD1	TRBJ1-1	-	14	TGTGCCAGCAGTCGGGACAGTATTAACACTGAAGCTTTCTTT	CASSRDSINTEAFF
TRBV11-3	-	TRBJ2-5	-	14	TGTGCCAGCAGCCATGGCCGAGGTGAGGAGACCCAGTACTTC	CASSHGRGEETQYF
TRBV2	-	TRBJ1-4	once	15	TGTGCCAGCAGTGGACAGGAAGCAACTAATGAAAAACTGTTTTTT	CASSGQEATNEKLFF
TRBV6-1	TRBD2	TRBJ2-7	-	14	TGTGCCAGCAGTCCGGGACTAGCAATCTACGAGCAGTACTTC	CASSPGLAIYEQYF
TRBV7-3	TRBD1	TRBJ1-6	-	14	TGTGCCAGCAGCCGACAGGGGCGAAATTCACCCCTCCACTTT	CASSRQGRNSPLHF
TRBV19	-	TRBJ2-3	-	15	TGTGCCAGTAGTCCTCCGACTCTCAGCACAGATACGCAGTATTTT	CASSPPTLSTDTQYF
TRBV2	TRBD2	TRBJ2-3	-	14	TGTGCCAGCAGTGAAGGAGGCGGGGGGGTCAGAAAGTATTTT	CASSEGGGGVRKYF
TRBV4-3	-	TRBJ1-2	-	16	TGCGCCAGCAGCCAAGGACGGGGCTCCCCGGCTTGGGGCTACACCTTC	CASSQGRGSPAWGYTF
TRBV2	-	TRBJ2-1	-	13	TGTGCCAGCAGTAAGGGTCCCTACAATGAGCAGTTCTTC	CASSKGPYNEQFF
TRBV6-5	-	TRBJ2-7	-	15	TGTGCCAGCAGTTACCCCGCCGGTAGCTCCTACGAGCAGTACTTC	CASSYPAGSSYEQYF
TRBV5-6	-	TRBJ2-5	-	14	TGTGCCAGCAGCTCCCAGGGGCGGGTAGAGACCCAGTACTTC	CASSSQGRVETQYF
TRBV5-1	-	TRBJ2-3	-	14	TGCGCCAGCAGCGGGATGAGCGGCACAGATACGCAGTATTTT	CASSGMSGTDTQYF
TRBV28	TRBD1	TRBJ2-7	-	14	TGTGCCAGCAGTACCCCGGACAGGGGCAACGAGCAGTACTTC	CASSTPDRGNEQYF
TRBV28	-	TRBJ1-5	-	16	TGTGCCAGCACCTACCGTCCGTCGTGGAGCAATCAGCCCCAGCATTTT	CASTYRPSWSNQPQHF
TRBV7-9	-	TRBJ1-5	-	16	TGTGCCAGCAGCTTAGTTTCGGGACAAGTCAATCAGCCCCAGCATTTT	CASSLVSGQVNQPQHF
TRBV7-2	-	TRBJ2-4	-	17	TGTGCCAGCAGCTTAGAGCCGGGGGCAAGGGCCAAAAACATTCAGTACTTC	CASSLEPGARAKNIQYF
TRBV6-6	-	TRBJ1-2	-	12	TGTGCCAGCAAAGGGCCAGACGGGAGCTACACCTTC	CASKGPDGSYTF
TRBV11-3	-	TRBJ1-3	few	14	TGTGCCAGCAGCTTAGCCAGGGCTGGAAACACCATATATTTT	CASSLARAGNTIYF
TRBV7-2	TRBD2	TRBJ2-7	-	15	TGTGCCAGCAGCTCTAGACTAGCGGGAGGTGGCGAGCAGTACTTC	CASSSRLAGGGEQYF
TRBV19	-	TRBJ2-3	-	13	TGTGCCAGTAGTATAGTCGACACAGATACGCAGTATTTT	CASSIVDTDTQYF
TRBV4-2	TRBD1	TRBJ1-4	once	16	TGTGCCAGCAGCCAAGAAAACAGGGGCAATCATGAAAAACTGTTTTTT	CASSQENRGNHEKLFF
TRBV7-2	TRBD1	TRBJ1-2	-	17	TGTGCCAGCAGACGTCAAAGAGGTGGAGGAGGGGGCGATGGCTACACCTTC	CASRRQRGGGGGDGYTF
TRBV7-6	TRBD2	TRBJ2-7	-	15	TGTGCCAGCAGCTTAGCGGGCGGGGGAGCCTACGAGCAGTACTTC	CASSLAGGGAYEQYF
TRBV18	TRBD1	TRBJ1-1	-	14	TGTGCCAGCTCGGAACAGGGGACGAACACTGAAGCTTTCTTT	CASSEQGTNTEAFF
TRBV30	-	TRBJ2-2	-	13	TGTGCCTGGACCAACCTACCCTCCGGGGAGCTGTTTTTT	CAWTNLPSGELFF
TRBV29-1	TRBD1	TRBJ2-1	-	14	TGCAGCGCCATCGGACAGGGAGATGTCAATGAGCAGTTCTTC	CSAIGQGDVNEQFF
TRBV7-2	-	TRBJ2-2	once	15	TGTGCCAGCAGCCCTGTAGGAGCAAACACCGGGGAGCTGTTTTTT	CASSPVGANTGELFF
TRBV30	TRBD2	TRBJ2-3	-	16	TGTGCCTGGAGTGGGGTGGGGAGGGGAGGCACAGATACGCAGTATTTT	CAWSGVGRGGTDTQYF
TRBV7-9	-	TRBJ1-2	-	14	TGTGCCAGCAGCTTGAGGGAGGCCAACTATGGCTACACCTTC	CASSLREANYGYTF
TRBV7-3	-	TRBJ2-3	once	18	TGTGCCAGCAGCTTAAACCCAGGCCAGATCCTTAGCACAGATACGCAGTATTTT	CASSLNPGQILSTDTQYF
TRBV6-1	-	TRBJ1-2	-	15	TGTGCCAGCAGTGAAACCCAGGGGCTAGACTATGGCTACACCTTC	CASSETQGLDYGYTF
TRBV6-1	-	TRBJ1-4	once	14	TGTGCCAGCAGTTCAAGGGGGGGTAATGAAAAACTGTTTTTT	CASSSRGGNEKLFF
TRBV30	-	TRBJ2-1	-	15	TGTGCCTGGGGACTAACACAGAGCTCCTACAATGAGCAGTTCTTC	CAWGLTQSSYNEQFF
TRBV11-3	-	TRBJ2-5	-	14	TGTGCCAGCAGCCCCGGACAGTACCAAGAGACCCAGTACTTC	CASSPGQYQETQYF